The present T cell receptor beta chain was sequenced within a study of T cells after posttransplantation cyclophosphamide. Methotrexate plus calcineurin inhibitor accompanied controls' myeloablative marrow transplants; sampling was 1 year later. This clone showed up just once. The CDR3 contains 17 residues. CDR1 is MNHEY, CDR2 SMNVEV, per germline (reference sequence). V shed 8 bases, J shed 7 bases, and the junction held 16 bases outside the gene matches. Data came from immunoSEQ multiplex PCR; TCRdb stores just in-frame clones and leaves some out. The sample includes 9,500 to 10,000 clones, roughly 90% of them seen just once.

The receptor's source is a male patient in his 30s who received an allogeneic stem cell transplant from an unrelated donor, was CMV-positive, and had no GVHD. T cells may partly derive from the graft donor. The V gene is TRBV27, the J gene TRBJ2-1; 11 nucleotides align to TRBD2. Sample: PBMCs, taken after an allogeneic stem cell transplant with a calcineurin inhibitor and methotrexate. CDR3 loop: CASRTSGSKGTRNEQFF. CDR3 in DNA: TGTGCCAGCCGGACTAGCGGGTCGAAAGGTACAAGAAATGAGCAGTTCTTC.